This record looks at one T cell receptor beta chain sequence and its context. This record belongs to a study of T cells after somatic rescue of genetic block. Germline CDR1 SGHRS, CDR2 YFSETQ. V was pared by 0 bases and J by 1 base, with 10 bases between. The CDR3 spans 15 residues. Repertoires were generated with immunoSEQ multiplex PCR, while TCRdb's copy carries only in-frame clones and drops some. The sample has nearly 10,000 clones; just under 75% are singletons. The TCR comes from a boy younger than 18. Sequencing was performed on peripheral blood mononuclear cells (PBMCs). The rearrangement uses TRBV5-1 and TRBJ2-5; D unclear. The CDR3: CASSLGGSFQETQYF. CDR3 in DNA: TGCGCCAGCAGCTTGGGTGGGTCCTTCCAAGAGACCCAGTACTTC.